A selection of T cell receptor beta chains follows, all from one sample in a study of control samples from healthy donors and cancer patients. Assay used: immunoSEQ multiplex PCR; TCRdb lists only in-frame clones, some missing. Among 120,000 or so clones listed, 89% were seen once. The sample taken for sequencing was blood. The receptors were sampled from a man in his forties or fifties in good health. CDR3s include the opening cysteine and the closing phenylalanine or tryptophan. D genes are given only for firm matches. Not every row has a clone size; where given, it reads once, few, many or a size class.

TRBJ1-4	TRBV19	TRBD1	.	TGTGCCAGTAGTGTCGGGACAGGGCTCGAAAAACTGTTTTTT	CASSVGTGLEKLFF
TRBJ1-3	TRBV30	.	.	TGTGCCTGGACCTTAGGGAGTCGGGGCTCTGGAAACACCATATATTTT	CAWTLGSRGSGNTIYF
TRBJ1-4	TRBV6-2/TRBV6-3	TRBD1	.	TGTGCCAGCAGCTTCTCCGGGACAGGGGTCAAACTGTTTTTT	CASSFSGTGVKLFF
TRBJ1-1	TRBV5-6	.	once	TGTGCCAGCAGCTGGGGGGACACTGAAGCTTTCTTT	CASSWGDTEAFF
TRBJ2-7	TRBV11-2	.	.	TGTGCCAGCAGCTTACGACAGGTGAGCGGCGAGCAGTACTTC	CASSLRQVSGEQYF
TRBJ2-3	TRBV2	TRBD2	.	TGTGCCAGCAGGCCCGGGACTAGCGCAGATACGCAGTATTTT	CASRPGTSADTQYF
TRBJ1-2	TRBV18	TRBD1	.	TGTGCCAGCTCACCCGACAGGGGCGGCTACACCTTC	CASSPDRGGYTF
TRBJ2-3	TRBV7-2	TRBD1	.	TGTGCCAGCAGTTTTGGACAGGGCACAGATACGCAGTATTTT	CASSFGQGTDTQYF
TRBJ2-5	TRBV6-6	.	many	TGTGCCAGCAGTTCTGGGAGGGGGTACCAAGAGACCCAGTACTTC	CASSSGRGYQETQYF
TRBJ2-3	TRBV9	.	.	TGTGCCAGCAGCGGAACCAGCGGGTTCACAGATACGCAGTATTTT	CASSGTSGFTDTQYF
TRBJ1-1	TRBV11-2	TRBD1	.	TGTGCCAGCAGCTCCGACAGGGTGGCTTTCTTT	CASSSDRVAFF
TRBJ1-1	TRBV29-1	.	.	TGCAGCGTTGAAAGCCCTGGGCAACTTCCTGAAGCTTTCTTT	CSVESPGQLPEAFF
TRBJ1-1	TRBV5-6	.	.	TGTGCCAGCACCTTAGGACGGAAAAACACTGAAGCTTTCTTT	CASTLGRKNTEAFF
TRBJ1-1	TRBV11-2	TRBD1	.	TGTGCCAGCAGCCAGGGGGGGGGTCGGACTGAAGCTTTCTTT	CASSQGGGRTEAFF
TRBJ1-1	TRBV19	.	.	TGTGCCAGTAGTTATCGGGAAGCCGGCACTGAAGCTTTCTTT	CASSYREAGTEAFF
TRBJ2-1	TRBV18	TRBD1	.	TGTGCCAGCTCGAGACAGGGGGATGGTGAGCAGTTCTTC	CASSRQGDGEQFF
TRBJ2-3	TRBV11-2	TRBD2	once	TGTGCCAGCAGCTTAGGGTCCGGGGAGGGTGTATATACAGATACGCAGTATTTT	CASSLGSGEGVYTDTQYF
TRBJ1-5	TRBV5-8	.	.	TGTGCCAGCAGCCGGACTGTTCTACTTAGCAATCAGCCCCAGCATTTT	CASSRTVLLSNQPQHF
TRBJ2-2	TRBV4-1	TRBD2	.	TGCGCCAGCAGCCAAGGGAACCTCGGCGGGGGGACGAACACCGGGGAGCTGTTTTTT	CASSQGNLGGGTNTGELFF
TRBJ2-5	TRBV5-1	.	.	TGCGCCAGCAGAGTAACCTACCAAGAGACCCAGTACTTC	CASRVTYQETQYF
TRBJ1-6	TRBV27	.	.	TGTGCCAGCAGTTTGCTGACTAAGGGTTCACCCCTCCACTTT	CASSLLTKGSPLHF
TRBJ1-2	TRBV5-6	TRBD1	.	TGTGCCAGCAGCACAGGACAGGGGGCGCGGATGGATTATGGCTACACCTTC	CASSTGQGARMDYGYTF
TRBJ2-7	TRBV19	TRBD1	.	TGTGCCAGTAGCGACAGGGGGTACGAGCAGTACTTC	CASSDRGYEQYF
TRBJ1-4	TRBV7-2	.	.	TGTGCCAGCAGCTTAGTCCAGAGGGAACTGTTTTTT	CASSLVQRELFF
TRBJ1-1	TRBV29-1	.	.	TGCAGCGCGACAGACTATGAAGCTTTCTTT	CSATDYEAFF
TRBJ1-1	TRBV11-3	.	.	TGTGCCAGCAGCTTGACGGGGAACACTGAAGCTTTCTTT	CASSLTGNTEAFF
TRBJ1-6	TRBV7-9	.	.	TGTGCCAGCAGCACCCTGACAGGACAAGTTTCACCCCTCCACTTT	CASSTLTGQVSPLHF
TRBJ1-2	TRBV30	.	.	TGTGCCTGGACCATAGGACAGTCCAACTATGGCTACACCTTC	CAWTIGQSNYGYTF
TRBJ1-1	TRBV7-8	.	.	TGTGCCAGCAGCCCCGGAGGGATGAACACTGAAGCTTTCTTT	CASSPGGMNTEAFF
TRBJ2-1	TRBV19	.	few	TGTGCCAGTAGTATAGAAGGGAAGCGCCCTTACAATGAGCAGTTCTTC	CASSIEGKRPYNEQFF
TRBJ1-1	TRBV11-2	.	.	TGTGCCAGCAGCTTATATCCAGCGAACACTGAAGCTTTCTTT	CASSLYPANTEAFF
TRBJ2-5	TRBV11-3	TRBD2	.	TGTGCCAGCAGCCCCGGGACTAGCAAGGAGACCCAGTACTTC	CASSPGTSKETQYF
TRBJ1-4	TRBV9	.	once	TGTGCCAGCAGCTTTGGACGGCCTAATGAAAAACTGTTTTTT	CASSFGRPNEKLFF
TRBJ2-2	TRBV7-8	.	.	TGTGCCAGCAGTCTCAGGGCCAGAGCAAACGGGGAGCTGTTTTTT	CASSLRARANGELFF
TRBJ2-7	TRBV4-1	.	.	TGCGCCAGCAGCCAAGGGCAGAGCTCCTACGAGCAGTACTTC	CASSQGQSSYEQYF
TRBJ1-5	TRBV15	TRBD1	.	TGTGCCACCAGCAGAGATACACAGGGGGTCCAGCCCCAGCATTTT	CATSRDTQGVQPQHF
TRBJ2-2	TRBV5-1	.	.	TGCGCCAGCAGCTTAACAGGGACTATCGGGGAGCTGTTTTTT	CASSLTGTIGELFF
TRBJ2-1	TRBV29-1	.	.	TGCAGCGCTGCCCCAGAGCAGTTCTTC	CSAAPEQFF
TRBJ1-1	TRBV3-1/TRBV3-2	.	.	TGTGCCAGCACCACGGGTGACTACACTGAAGCTTTCTTT	CASTTGDYTEAFF
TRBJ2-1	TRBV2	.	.	TGTGCCAGCAGTGATGGAGCGGGCGGGCTCAATGAGCAGTTCTTC	CASSDGAGGLNEQFF